This T cell receptor beta chain originates from a study of a mutant IDH1 vaccine in newly diagnosed glioma. As for the study in general: Patients previously underwent radiotherapy, temozolomide, or both, and most underwent both.

Assay used: immunoSEQ multiplex PCR; TCRdb lists only in-frame clones, some missing. The sample consists of about 90,000 clones, roughly nine tenths of them appearing once. Details on this clone: Its antigen is undetermined.

Described time point: week 47, end of study. Each vaccine dose was 300 ug of mutant IDH1 20-mer peptide, with topical imiquimod. V trimming: 1 base; J trimming: 3 bases; junction bases outside the gene matches: 7. The CDR3 extends over 15 amino acids. Germline loops: CDR1 GTSNPN, CDR2 SVGIG (reference sequence). The receptor's source is a woman in her 50s with glioma. Here the sequenced sample was PBMCs, taken from a glioma patient whose treatment included an IDH1 peptide vaccine. The chain has TRBV30 and TRBJ2-5, with TRBD1 matching 8 bases. The CDR3 loop reads CAWSGGTGQKETQYF. The CDR3 DNA reads TGTGCCTGGAGTGGGGGGACAGGACAAAAAGAGACCCAGTACTTC.